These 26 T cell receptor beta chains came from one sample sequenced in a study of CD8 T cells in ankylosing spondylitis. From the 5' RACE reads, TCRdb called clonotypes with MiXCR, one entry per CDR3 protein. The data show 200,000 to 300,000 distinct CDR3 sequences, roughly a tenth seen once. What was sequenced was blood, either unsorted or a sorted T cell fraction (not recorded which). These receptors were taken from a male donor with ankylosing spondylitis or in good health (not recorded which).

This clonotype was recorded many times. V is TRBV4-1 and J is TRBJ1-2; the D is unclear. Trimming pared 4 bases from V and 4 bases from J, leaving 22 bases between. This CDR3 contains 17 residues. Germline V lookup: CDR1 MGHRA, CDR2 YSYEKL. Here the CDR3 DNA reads TGCGCCAGCAGCCTTCGTTATGACCTAGCCCCAACCTATGGCTACACCTTC. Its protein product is CASSLRYDLAPTYGYTF.

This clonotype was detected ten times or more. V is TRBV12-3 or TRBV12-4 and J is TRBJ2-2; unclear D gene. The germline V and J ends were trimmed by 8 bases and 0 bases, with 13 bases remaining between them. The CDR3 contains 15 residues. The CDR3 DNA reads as TGTGCCAGCGGCATCGGAATTTCGAACACCGGGGAGCTGTTTTTT. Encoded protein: CASGIGISNTGELFF.

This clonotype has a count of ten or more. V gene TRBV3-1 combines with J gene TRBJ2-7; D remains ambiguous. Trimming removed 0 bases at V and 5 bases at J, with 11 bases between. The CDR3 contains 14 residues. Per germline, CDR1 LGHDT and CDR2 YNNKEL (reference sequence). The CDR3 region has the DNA TGTGCCAGCAGCCAAGAGGTGTTAGCTCACGAGCAGTACTTC. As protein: CASSQEVLAHEQYF.

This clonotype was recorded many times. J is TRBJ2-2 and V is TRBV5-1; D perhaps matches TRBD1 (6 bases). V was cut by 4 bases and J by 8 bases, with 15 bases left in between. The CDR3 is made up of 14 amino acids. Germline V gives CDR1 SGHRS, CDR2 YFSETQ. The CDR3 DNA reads TGCGCCAGCAGCCGGGTACAGGGATCAGGGGAGCTGTTTTTT. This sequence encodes CASSRVQGSGELFF. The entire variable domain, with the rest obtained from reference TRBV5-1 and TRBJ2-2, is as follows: KAGVTQTPRYLIKTRGQQVTLSCSPISGHRSVSWYQQTPGQGLQFLFEYFSETQRNKGNFPGRFSGRQFSNSRSEMNVSTLELGDSALYLCASSRVQGSGELFFGEGSRLTVL.

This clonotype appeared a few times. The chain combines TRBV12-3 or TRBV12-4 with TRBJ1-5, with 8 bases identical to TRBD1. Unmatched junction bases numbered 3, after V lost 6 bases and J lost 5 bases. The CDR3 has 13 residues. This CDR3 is CASSRQGYQPQHF. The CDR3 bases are TGTGCCAGCAGCCGACAGGGGTATCAGCCCCAGCATTTT.

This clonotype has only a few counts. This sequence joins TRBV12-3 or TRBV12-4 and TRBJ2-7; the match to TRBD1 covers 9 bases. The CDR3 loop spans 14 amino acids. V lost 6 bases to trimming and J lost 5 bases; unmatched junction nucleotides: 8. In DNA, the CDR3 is TGTGCCAGCAGATTCCGGACAGGGGACAACGAGCAGTACTTC. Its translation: CASRFRTGDNEQYF.

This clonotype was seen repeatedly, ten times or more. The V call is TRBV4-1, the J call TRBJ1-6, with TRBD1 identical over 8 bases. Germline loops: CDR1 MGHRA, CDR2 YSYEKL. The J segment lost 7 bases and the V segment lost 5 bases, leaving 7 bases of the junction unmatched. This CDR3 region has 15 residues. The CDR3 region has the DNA TGCGCCAGCAGCTCGACAGGGGATGCGAATTCACCCCTCCACTTT. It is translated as CASSSTGDANSPLHF.

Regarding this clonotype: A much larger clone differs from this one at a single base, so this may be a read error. CDR3: CSATDRDQPQYF. CDR3 nucleotide sequence: TGCAGTGCCACCGACAGGGACCAGCCCCAGTATTTT. This chain links TRBV20-1 with TRBJ1-5; 7 bases are shared with TRBD1. TRBJ2-3 explains the end of the DNA better; the J call may be wrong. The CDR3 is 12 residues long. Germline V lookup: CDR1 DFQATT, CDR2 SNEGSKA (reference sequence).

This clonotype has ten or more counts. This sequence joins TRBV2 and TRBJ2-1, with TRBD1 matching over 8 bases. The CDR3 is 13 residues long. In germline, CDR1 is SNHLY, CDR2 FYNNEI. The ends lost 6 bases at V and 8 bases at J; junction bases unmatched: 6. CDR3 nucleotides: TGTGCCAGCAGCAGGACAGGGCAGTATGAGCAGTTCTTC. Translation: CASSRTGQYEQFF.

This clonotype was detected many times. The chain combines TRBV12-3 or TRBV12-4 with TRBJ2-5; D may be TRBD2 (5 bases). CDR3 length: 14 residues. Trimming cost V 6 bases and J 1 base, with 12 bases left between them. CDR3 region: CASSFASSQETQYF. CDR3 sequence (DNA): TGTGCCAGCAGCTTCGCTAGCAGCCAAGAGACCCAGTACTTC.

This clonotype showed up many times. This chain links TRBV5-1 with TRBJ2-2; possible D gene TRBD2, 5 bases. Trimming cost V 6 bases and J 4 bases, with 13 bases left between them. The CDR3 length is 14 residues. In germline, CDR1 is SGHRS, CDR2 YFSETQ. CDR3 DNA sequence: TGCGCCAGCACCCTCTCGAGGGCCACCGGGGAGCTGTTTTTT. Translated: CASTLSRATGELFF.

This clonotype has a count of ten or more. CDR3: CSASSPREQYF. CDR3 DNA: TGCAGTGCTAGTTCGCCGCGCGAACAGTACTTC. The chain carries TRBV20-1 and TRBJ2-4; D is ambiguous. The CDR3 has 11 residues. The V and J ends lost 3 bases and 13 bases respectively, with 13 bases between them. Germline V CDR1 and CDR2: DFQATT, SNEGSKA (reference sequence).

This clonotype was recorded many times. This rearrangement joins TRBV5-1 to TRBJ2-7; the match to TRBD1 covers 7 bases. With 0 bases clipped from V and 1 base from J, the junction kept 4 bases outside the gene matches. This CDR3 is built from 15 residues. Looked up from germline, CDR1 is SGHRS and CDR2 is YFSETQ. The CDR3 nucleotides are TGCGCCAGCAGCTTGGTAGGGGGCAATTCCTACGAGCAGTACTTC. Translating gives CASSLVGGNSYEQYF.

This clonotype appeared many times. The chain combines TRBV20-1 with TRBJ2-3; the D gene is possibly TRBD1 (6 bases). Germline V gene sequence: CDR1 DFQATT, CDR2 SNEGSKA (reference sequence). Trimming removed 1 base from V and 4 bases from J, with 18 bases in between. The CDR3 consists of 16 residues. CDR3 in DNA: TGCAGTGCTAGAGCTTTGGGGGACGAGGGGGCAGATACGCAGTATTTT. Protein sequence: CSARALGDEGADTQYF.

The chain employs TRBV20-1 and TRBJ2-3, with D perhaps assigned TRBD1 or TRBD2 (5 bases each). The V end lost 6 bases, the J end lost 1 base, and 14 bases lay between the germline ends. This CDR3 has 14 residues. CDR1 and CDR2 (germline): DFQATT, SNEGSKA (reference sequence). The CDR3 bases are TGCAGTGCGAGGGGTCAAGGAGGCACAGATACGCAGTATTTT. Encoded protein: CSARGQGGTDTQYF.

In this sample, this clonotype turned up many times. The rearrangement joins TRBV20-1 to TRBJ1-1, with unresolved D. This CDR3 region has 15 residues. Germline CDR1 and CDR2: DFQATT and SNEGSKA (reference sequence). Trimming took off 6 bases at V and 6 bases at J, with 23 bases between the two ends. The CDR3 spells CSAKRPGVGYPEAFF. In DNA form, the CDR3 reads TGCAGTGCAAAAAGACCGGGAGTAGGCTATCCTGAAGCTTTCTTT.

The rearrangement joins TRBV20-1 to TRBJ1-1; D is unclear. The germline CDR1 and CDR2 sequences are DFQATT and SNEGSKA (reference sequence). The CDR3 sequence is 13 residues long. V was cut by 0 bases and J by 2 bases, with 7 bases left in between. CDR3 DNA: TGCAGTGCTAGAGATCTTAAAAACACTGAAGCTTTCTTT. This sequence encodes CSARDLKNTEAFF.

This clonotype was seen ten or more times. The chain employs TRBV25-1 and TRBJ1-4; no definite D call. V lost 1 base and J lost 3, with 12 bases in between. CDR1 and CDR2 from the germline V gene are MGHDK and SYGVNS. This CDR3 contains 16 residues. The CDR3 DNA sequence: TGTGCCAGCAGTGAATCGGCCAAGAGGGCTAATGAAAAACTGTTTTTT. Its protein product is CASSESAKRANEKLFF.

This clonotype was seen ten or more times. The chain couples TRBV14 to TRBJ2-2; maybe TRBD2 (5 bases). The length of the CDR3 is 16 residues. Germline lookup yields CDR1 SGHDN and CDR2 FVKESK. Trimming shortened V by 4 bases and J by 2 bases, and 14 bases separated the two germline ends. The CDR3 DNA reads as TGTGCCAGCAGCCTCAGAGTACTAGTTAACACCGGGGAGCTGTTTTTT. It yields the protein CASSLRVLVNTGELFF.

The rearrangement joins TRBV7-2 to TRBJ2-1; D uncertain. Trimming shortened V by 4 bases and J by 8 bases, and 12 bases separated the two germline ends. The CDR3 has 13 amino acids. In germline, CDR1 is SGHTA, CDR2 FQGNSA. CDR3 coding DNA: TGTGCCAGCAGCTCCGTTAGTGGCGATGAGCAGTTCTTC. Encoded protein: CASSSVSGDEQFF.

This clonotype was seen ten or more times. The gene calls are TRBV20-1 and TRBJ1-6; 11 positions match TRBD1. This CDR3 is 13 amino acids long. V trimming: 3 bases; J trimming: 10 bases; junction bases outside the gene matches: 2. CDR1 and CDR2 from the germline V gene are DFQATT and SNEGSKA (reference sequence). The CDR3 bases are TGCAGTGCTAGGGACAGGGGGCTCTCACCCCTCCACTTT. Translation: CSARDRGLSPLHF.

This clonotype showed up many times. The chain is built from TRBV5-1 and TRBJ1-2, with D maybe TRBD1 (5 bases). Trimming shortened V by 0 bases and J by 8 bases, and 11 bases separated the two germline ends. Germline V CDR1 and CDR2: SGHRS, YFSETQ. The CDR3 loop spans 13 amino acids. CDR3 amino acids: CASSLEGTRGYTF. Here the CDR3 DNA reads TGCGCCAGCAGCTTGGAGGGGACTAGGGGCTACACCTTC.

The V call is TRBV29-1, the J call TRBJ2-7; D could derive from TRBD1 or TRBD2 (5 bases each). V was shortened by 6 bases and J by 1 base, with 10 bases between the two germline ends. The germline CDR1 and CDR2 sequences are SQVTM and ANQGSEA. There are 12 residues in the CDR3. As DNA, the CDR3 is TGCAGCGTAGGGGACGGATCCTACGAGCAGTACTTC. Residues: CSVGDGSYEQYF.

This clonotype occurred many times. As DNA, the CDR3 is TGTGCCAGCAGCGCAAAGAGCGGGAGCCCCCAGGAGACCCAGTACTTC. The encoded protein is CASSAKSGSPQETQYF. The rearrangement links TRBV4-2 to TRBJ2-5; 8 nucleotides match TRBD2. The CDR3 runs to 16 residues. Looked up from germline, CDR1 is LGHNA and CDR2 is YNFKEQ. V was clipped by 5 bases and J by 5 bases; unmatched bases: 13.

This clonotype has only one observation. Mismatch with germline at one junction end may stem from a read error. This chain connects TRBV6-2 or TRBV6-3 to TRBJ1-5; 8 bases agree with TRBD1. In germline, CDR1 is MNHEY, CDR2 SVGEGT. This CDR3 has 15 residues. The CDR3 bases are TGTACCAGCAGTCTTGGACAGGGTTCGACTCAGCCCCAGCATTTT. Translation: CTSSLGQGSTQPQHF.

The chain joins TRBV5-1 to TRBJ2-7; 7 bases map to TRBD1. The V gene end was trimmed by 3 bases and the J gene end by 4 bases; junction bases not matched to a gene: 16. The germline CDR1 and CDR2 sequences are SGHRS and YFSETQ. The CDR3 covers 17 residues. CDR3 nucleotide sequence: TGCGCCAGCAGCTCAACTCCCGGACAGGCCCACGGGTACGAGCAGTACTTC. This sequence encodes CASSSTPGQAHGYEQYF. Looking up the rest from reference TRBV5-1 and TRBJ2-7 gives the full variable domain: KAGVTQTPRYLIKTRGQQVTLSCSPISGHRSVSWYQQTPGQGLQFLFEYFSETQRNKGNFPGRFSGRQFSNSRSEMNVSTLELGDSALYLCASSSTPGQAHGYEQYFGPGTRLTVT.